The next 22 T cell receptor beta chains were all read from a single sample in a study of cytomegalovirus exposure and HLA in healthy donors. This PCR relied on a set of 60 Vbeta primers and 13 Jbeta primers. The assay was immunoSEQ multiplex PCR, and TCRdb's table has in-frame clones only and misses some. The sample shows about 160,000 clones, around 73% of them seen only once. Sequencing was performed on PBMCs. These receptors all come from a male donor in good health and CMV-seronegative.

The chain employs TRBV7-2 and TRBJ2-2; 11 bases align to TRBD2. J was trimmed by 4 bases and V by 4 bases; bases with no gene match: 5. Germline assignment: CDR1 SGHTA and CDR2 FQGNSA. This CDR3 comprises 16 residues. In nucleotides, the CDR3 is TGTGCCAGCAGCTACGTAGCGGGGGGGGGCACCGGGGAGCTGTTTTTT. Its translation is CASSYVAGGGTGELFF.

This sequence joins TRBV5-4 and TRBJ2-7; 10 bases agree with TRBD1. The J segment lost 3 bases and the V segment lost 4 bases, leaving 4 bases of the junction unmatched. Germline V gene sequence: CDR1 SGHNT, CDR2 YYREEE (reference sequence). CDR3 length: 14 amino acids. The CDR3 reads CASSVRDRGYEQYF. DNA of the CDR3: TGTGCCAGCAGCGTCCGGGACAGGGGCTACGAGCAGTACTTC.

V and J are TRBV7-9 and TRBJ2-7; possibly TRBD1 for D (6 bases). The V gene's germline CDR1 is SEHNR and CDR2 FQNEAQ (reference sequence). The CDR3 is 13 amino acids. V dropped 10 bases and J dropped 0 bases, with 13 bases sitting between them. DNA of the CDR3: TGTGCCATCCAAGGGGGTAGCTCCTACGAGCAGTACTTC. Translated: CAIQGGSSYEQYF.

This sequence joins TRBV21-1 and TRBJ1-1; the D call in the table, TRBD1, was not verified against the DNA. TRBV21-1 is a pseudogene. CDR3 length equals 16 residues. CDR3 DNA sequence: TGTGCCAGCAGCAAAGCGGAGGGGGCGCGAATAAATGAAGCTTTCTTT. It encodes CASSKAEGARINEAFF.

The chain couples TRBV10-2 to TRBJ2-1; 10 nucleotides match TRBD1. Germline CDR1 reads WSHSY; CDR2 reads SAAADI. The junction had 1 base not matched to a gene; V was cut back by 0 bases and J by 8 bases. The CDR3 has 14 residues. Here the CDR3 DNA reads TGCGCCAGCAGTGAGTCCGGGACAGGGGATGAGCAGTTCTTC. Its translation: CASSESGTGDEQFF.

This sequence joins TRBV5-1 and TRBJ1-1; tentative D call: TRBD1 (5 bases). The V and J ends lost 4 bases and 0 bases respectively, with 25 bases between them. The CDR3 runs to 19 residues. Germline assignment: CDR1 SGHRS and CDR2 YFSETQ. CDR3 in amino acids: CASSPLIGGVRTMNTEAFF. The CDR3, as DNA: TGCGCCAGCAGCCCCCTTATTGGGGGGGTGAGGACCATGAACACTGAAGCTTTCTTT.

CDR3 sequence: CASSPPGRTNEKLFF. The CDR3 nucleotides read TGTGCCAGCTCCCCTCCAGGGAGGACTAATGAAAAACTGTTTTTT. The V gene is TRBV4-2, the J gene TRBJ1-4, with D tentatively TRBD1 (5 bases). The CDR3 loop spans 15 amino acids. Germline V lookup: CDR1 LGHNA, CDR2 YNFKEQ. V lost 8 bases and J lost 2, with 15 bases in between.

V usage is TRBV27 and J usage is TRBJ1-5, with D hard to call. Germline values: CDR1 MNHEY, CDR2 SMNVEV (reference sequence). This CDR3 is 16 amino acids long. Trimming pared 2 bases from V and 0 bases from J, leaving 11 bases between. The CDR3 spells CASSLGSGYSNQPQHF. The CDR3 DNA reads TGTGCCAGCAGTTTAGGGTCAGGCTATAGCAATCAGCCCCAGCATTTT.

The table lists this clone with a few counts. V and J are TRBV2 and TRBJ2-4; no clear D. The V end was cut by 3 bases, the J end by 4 bases, with 10 bases between. This CDR3 has 14 amino acids. Germline V CDR1 and CDR2: SNHLY, FYNNEI. The CDR3 spells CASSEGPLKNIQYF. CDR3 in DNA: TGTGCCAGCAGTGAGGGCCCCCTTAAAAACATTCAGTACTTC.

The chain is built from TRBV7-9 and TRBJ2-5; TRBD2 might be the D (6 bases). This CDR3 is built from 15 residues. V lost 1 base and J lost 7, with 16 bases in between. Germline V CDR1 and CDR2: SEHNR, FQNEAQ (reference sequence). Here the CDR3 DNA reads TGTGCCAGCAGCTTAGAGGTTGGAGGGCGAGGGACCCAGTACTTC. This encodes CASSLEVGGRGTQYF.

This clone was seen only a few times. The chain combines TRBV6-1 with TRBJ1-1, with TRBD1 as a possible D gene (6 bases). V dropped 3 bases and J dropped 5 bases, with 10 bases sitting between them. This CDR3 is 13 amino acids long. Germline V gene data show CDR1 as MNHNS and CDR2 as SASEGT. The CDR3: CASSEGAQTEAFF. In DNA, the CDR3 is TGTGCCAGCAGTGAGGGGGCCCAGACTGAAGCTTTCTTT.

This clone was observed a handful of times. The chain combines TRBV5-1 with TRBJ1-4, with unresolved D. Germline loops: CDR1 SGHRS, CDR2 YFSETQ. The CDR3 loop spans 16 amino acids. V was shortened by 2 bases and J by 2 bases, with 13 bases between the two germline ends. Here the CDR3 DNA reads TGCGCCAGCAGCTTAGGTCTGGGAGAGACTAATGAAAAACTGTTTTTT. Translating it yields CASSLGLGETNEKLFF.

J is TRBJ1-5 and V is TRBV6-6; D possibly corresponds to TRBD1 (6 bases). Trimming pared 5 bases from V and 4 bases from J, leaving 6 bases between. Germline V CDR1 and CDR2: MNHNY, SVGAGI (reference sequence). This CDR3 is built from 12 residues. CDR3 nucleotides: TGTGCCAGCAGTAGGGGGAATCAGCCCCAGCATTTT. Protein product: CASSRGNQPQHF.

CDR3 loop: CASSGGGTDEKLFF. CDR3 DNA sequence: TGTGCCAGCAGTGGAGGGGGTACAGATGAAAAACTGTTTTTT. The chain is built from TRBV2 and TRBJ1-4, with D maybe TRBD1 (6 bases). This CDR3 comprises 14 residues. CDR1 and CDR2 (germline): SNHLY, FYNNEI. Trimming pared 4 bases from V and 6 bases from J, leaving 12 bases between.

This sequence joins TRBV19 and TRBJ2-2; D remains ambiguous. Trimming took 3 bases from V and 5 from J, leaving 10 bases between them. The germline V gene has CDR1 LNHDA and CDR2 SQIVND (reference sequence). The CDR3 is 14 amino acids. CDR3 loop: CASSMQAQTGELFF. As DNA, the CDR3 is TGTGCCAGTAGTATGCAGGCCCAGACCGGGGAGCTGTTTTTT.

This sequence joins TRBV2 and TRBJ1-3; tentatively, D is TRBD1 (6 bases). The CDR3 spans 14 residues. V lost 6 bases and J lost 4, with 13 bases in between. Per germline, CDR1 SNHLY and CDR2 FYNNEI. The CDR3 sequence: CASREQGRGNTIYF. In DNA, the CDR3 is TGTGCCAGCAGGGAACAGGGTAGGGGAAACACCATATATTTT.

The J gene is TRBJ2-1, the V gene TRBV15, with a tentative D call TRBD2 (5 bases). This CDR3 region has 15 residues. CDR1 and CDR2 (germline): LNHNV, YYDKDF (reference sequence). The germline V and J ends were trimmed by 0 bases and 1 base, with 7 bases remaining between them. DNA of the CDR3: TGTGCCACCAGCAGAGATCTAGCTTCCTACAATGAGCAGTTCTTC. Translating gives CATSRDLASYNEQFF.

This rearrangement joins TRBV7-6 to TRBJ2-3; TRBD2 aligns across 11 bases. CDR1 and CDR2 (germline): SGHVS, FNYEAQ. J was trimmed by 6 bases and V by 5 bases; bases with no gene match: 7. This CDR3 contains 15 residues. Here the CDR3 DNA reads TGTGCCAGCAGCCCCAGACTAGCGGGGTCGGATACGCAGTATTTT. It codes for CASSPRLAGSDTQYF.

The CDR3 nucleotides read TGTGCCATCAGTCCGGGACAGGGGAAAGGTAACACTGAAGCTTTCTTT. Its translation: CAISPGQGKGNTEAFF. The chain recombines TRBV10-3 with TRBJ1-1; 10 bases line up with TRBD1. CDR3 length equals 16 residues. V was clipped by 5 bases and J by 2 bases; unmatched bases: 8. CDR1 is ENHRY and CDR2 is SYGVKD in the germline V gene.

This chain joins TRBV30 and TRBJ2-7, with D perhaps matching TRBD1 (5 bases). The germline V gene has CDR1 GTSNPN and CDR2 SVGIG (reference sequence). V dropped 1 base and J dropped 5 bases, with 9 bases sitting between them. This CDR3 has 12 residues. The CDR3 loop is CAWSGQGHEQYF. CDR3 nucleotides: TGTGCCTGGAGTGGCCAGGGCCACGAGCAGTACTTC.

This chain joins TRBV29-1 and TRBJ1-1; D gene ambiguous. This CDR3 comprises 12 residues. The germline CDR1 and CDR2 sequences are SQVTM and ANQGSEA. V was clipped by 4 bases and J by 5 bases, with 11 bases between them. In nucleotides, the CDR3 is TGCAGCGTTGTCGGGGAGGCTACTGAAGCTTTCTTT. Amino acids: CSVVGEATEAFF.

The genes are TRBV29-1 and TRBJ2-2; D is perhaps TRBD2 (5 bases). The CDR3 has 12 residues. CDR1 is SQVTM and CDR2 is ANQGSEA in the germline V gene. V was shortened by 5 bases and J by 8 bases, with 12 bases between the two germline ends. Here the CDR3 reads CSVWESQGELFF. In nucleotides, the CDR3 is TGCAGCGTTTGGGAGTCCCAGGGGGAGCTGTTTTTT.